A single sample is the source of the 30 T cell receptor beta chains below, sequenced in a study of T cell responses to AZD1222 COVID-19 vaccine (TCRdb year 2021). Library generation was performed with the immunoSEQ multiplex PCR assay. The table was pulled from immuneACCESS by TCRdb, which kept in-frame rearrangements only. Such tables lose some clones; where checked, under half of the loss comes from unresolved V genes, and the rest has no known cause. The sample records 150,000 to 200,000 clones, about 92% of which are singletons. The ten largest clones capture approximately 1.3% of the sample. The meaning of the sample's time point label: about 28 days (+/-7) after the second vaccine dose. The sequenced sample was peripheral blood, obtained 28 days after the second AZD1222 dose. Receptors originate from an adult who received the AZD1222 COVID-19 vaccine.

The CDR3 here is CAWSRGRSNQPQHF. The CDR3 nucleotides are TGTGCCTGGAGTAGGGGCCGTAGCAATCAGCCCCAGCATTTT. V is TRBV30 and J is TRBJ1-5, with TRBD1 as a possible D gene (5 bases). The length of the CDR3 is 14 residues. Per germline, CDR1 GTSNPN and CDR2 SVGIG (reference sequence). V lost 2 bases and J lost 0, with 8 bases in between.

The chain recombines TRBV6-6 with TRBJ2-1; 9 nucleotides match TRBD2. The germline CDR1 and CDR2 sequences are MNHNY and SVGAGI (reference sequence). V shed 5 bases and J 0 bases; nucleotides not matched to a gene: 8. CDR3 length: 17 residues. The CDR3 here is CASSPSGGGDSYNEQFF. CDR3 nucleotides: TGTGCCAGCAGTCCATCCGGCGGGGGGGACTCCTACAATGAGCAGTTCTTC.

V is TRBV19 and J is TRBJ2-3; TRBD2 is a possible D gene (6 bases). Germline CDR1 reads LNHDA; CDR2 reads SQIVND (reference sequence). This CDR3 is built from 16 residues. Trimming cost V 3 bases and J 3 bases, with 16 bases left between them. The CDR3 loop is CASSIGTSWVTDTQYF. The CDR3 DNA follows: TGTGCCAGTAGTATTGGGACTTCCTGGGTGACAGATACGCAGTATTTT.

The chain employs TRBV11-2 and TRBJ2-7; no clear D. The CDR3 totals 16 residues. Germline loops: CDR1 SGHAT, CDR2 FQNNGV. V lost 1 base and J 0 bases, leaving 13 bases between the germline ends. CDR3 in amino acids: CASSLVGVGSSYEQYF. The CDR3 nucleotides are TGTGCCAGCAGCTTAGTTGGGGTGGGATCCTCCTACGAGCAGTACTTC.

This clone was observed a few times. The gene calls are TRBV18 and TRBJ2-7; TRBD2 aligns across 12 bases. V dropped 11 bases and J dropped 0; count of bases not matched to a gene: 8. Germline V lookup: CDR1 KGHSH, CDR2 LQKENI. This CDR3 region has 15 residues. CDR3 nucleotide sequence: TGTGCCTCGGGTACTAGCGGGGGGAGCTCCTACGAGCAGTACTTC. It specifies CASGTSGGSSYEQYF.

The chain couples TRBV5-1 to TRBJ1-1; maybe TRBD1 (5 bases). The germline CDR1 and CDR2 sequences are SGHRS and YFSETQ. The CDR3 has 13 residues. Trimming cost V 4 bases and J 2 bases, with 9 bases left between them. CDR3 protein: CASSRRDNTEAFF. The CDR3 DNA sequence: TGCGCCAGCAGCCGCCGGGACAACACTGAAGCTTTCTTT.

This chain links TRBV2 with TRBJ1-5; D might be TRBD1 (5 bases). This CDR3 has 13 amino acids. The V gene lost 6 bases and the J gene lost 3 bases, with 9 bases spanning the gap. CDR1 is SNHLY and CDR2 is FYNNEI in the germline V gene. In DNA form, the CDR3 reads TGTGCCAGCAGGAGGGGTCCCAATCAGCCCCAGCATTTT. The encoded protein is CASRRGPNQPQHF.

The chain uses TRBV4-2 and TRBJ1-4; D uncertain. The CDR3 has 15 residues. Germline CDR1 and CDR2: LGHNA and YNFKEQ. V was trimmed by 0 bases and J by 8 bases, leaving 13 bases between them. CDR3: CASSQDRKETEKLFF. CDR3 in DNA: TGTGCCAGCAGCCAAGATCGGAAGGAGACGGAAAAACTGTTTTTT.

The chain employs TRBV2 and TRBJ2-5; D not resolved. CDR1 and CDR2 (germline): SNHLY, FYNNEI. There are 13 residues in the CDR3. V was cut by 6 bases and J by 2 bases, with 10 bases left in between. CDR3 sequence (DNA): TGTGCCAGCAGCCGAGAGCTTCAAGAGACCCAGTACTTC. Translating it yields CASSRELQETQYF. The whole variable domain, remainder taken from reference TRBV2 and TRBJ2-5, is EPEVTQTPSHQVTQMGQEVILRCVPISNHLYFYWYRQILGQKVEFLVSFYNNEISEKSEIFDDQFSVERPDGSNFTLKIRSTKLEDSAMYFCASSRELQETQYFGPGTRLLVL.

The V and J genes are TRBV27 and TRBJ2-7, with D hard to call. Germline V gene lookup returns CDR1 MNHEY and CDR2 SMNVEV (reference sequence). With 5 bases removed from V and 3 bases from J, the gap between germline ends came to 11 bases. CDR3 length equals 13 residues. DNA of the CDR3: TGTGCCAGCAGTCTCGCGTCAGGCTACGAGCAGTACTTC. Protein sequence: CASSLASGYEQYF.

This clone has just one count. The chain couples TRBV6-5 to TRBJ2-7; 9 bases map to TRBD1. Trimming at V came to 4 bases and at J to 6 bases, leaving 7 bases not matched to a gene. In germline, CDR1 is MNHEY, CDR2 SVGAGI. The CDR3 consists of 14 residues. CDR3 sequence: CASSSGQGLSEQYF. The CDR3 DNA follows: TGTGCCAGCAGTTCGGGACAGGGATTGAGCGAGCAGTACTTC.

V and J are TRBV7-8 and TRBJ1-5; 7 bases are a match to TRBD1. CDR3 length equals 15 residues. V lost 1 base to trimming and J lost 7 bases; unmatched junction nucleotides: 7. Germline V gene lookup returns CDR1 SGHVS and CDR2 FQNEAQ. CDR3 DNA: TGTGCCAGCAGCTTAGGTACAGGGGTCGGGCAGCCCCAGCATTTT. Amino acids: CASSLGTGVGQPQHF.

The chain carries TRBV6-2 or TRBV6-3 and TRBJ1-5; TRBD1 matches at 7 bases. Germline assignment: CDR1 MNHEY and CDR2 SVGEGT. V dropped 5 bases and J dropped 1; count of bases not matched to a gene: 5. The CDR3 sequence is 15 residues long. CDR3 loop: CASSVSGGSNQPQHF. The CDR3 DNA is TGTGCCAGCAGTGTCTCAGGGGGAAGCAATCAGCCCCAGCATTTT.

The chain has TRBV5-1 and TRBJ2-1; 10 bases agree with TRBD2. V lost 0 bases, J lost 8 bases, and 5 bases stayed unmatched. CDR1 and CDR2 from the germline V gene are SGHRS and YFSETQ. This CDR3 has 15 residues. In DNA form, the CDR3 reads TGCGCCAGCAGCTTGGACAAGCGGGGGGGCGATGAGCAGTTCTTC. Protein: CASSLDKRGGDEQFF.

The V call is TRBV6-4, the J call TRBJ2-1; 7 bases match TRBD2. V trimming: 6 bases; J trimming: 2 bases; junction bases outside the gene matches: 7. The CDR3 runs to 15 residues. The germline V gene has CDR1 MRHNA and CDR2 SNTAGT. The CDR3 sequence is CASREAGDPYNEQFF. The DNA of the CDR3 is TGTGCCAGCAGAGAGGCGGGAGACCCCTACAATGAGCAGTTCTTC.

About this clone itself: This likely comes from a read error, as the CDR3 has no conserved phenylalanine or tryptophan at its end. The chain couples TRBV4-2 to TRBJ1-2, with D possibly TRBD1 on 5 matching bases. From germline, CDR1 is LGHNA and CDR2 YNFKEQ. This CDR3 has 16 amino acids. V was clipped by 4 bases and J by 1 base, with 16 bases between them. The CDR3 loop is CASSRVETGFNYGYTL. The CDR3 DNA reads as TGTGCCAGCAGCCGGGTCGAAACAGGTTTTAACTATGGCTACACCCTC.

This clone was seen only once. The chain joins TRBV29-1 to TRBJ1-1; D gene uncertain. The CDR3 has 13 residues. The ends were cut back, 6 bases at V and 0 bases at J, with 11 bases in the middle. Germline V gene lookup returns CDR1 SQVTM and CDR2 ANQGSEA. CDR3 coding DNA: TGCAGCGTGGTACAAACCATGAACACTGAAGCTTTCTTT. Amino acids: CSVVQTMNTEAFF. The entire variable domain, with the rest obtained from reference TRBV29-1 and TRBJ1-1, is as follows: SAVISQKPSRDICQRGTSLTIQCQVDSQVTMMFWYRQQPGQSLTLIATANQGSEATYESGFVIDKFPISRPNLTFSTLTVSNMSPEDSSIYLCSVVQTMNTEAFFGQGTRLTVV.

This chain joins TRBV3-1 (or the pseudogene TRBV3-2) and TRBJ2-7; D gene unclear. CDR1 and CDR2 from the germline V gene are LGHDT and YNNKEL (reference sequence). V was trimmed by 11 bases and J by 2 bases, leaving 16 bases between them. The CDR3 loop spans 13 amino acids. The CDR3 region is CAPLVGGTYEQYF. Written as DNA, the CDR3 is TGTGCCCCACTGGTCGGCGGCACCTACGAGCAGTACTTC.

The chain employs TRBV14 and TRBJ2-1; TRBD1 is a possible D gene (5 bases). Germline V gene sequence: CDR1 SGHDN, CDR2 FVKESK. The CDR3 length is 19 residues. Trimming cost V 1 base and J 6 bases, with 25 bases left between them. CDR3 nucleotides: TGTGCCAGCAGCCAAGGTGGGAAGATTGACAGACAAAAATCCAATGAGCAGTTCTTC. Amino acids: CASSQGGKIDRQKSNEQFF.

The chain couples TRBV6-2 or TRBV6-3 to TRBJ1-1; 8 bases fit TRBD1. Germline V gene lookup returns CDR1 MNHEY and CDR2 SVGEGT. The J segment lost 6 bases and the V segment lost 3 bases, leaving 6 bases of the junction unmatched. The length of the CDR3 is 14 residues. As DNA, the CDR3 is TGTGCCAGCAGTTATTGGCAGGGGGCGTCTGAAGCTTTCTTT. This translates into CASSYWQGASEAFF.

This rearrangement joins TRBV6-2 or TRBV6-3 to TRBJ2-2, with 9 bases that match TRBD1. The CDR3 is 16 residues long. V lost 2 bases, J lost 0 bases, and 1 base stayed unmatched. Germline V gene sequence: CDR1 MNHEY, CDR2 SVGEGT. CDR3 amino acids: CASSYRTGANTGELFF. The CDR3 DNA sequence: TGTGCCAGCAGTTACCGGACAGGGGCGAACACCGGGGAGCTGTTTTTT.

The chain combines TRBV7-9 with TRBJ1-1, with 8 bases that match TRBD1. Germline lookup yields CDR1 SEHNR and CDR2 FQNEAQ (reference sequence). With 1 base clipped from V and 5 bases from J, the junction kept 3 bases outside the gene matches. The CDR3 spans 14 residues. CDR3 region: CASSLGDRLTEAFF. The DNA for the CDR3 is TGTGCCAGCAGCTTAGGGGACAGGTTGACTGAAGCTTTCTTT.

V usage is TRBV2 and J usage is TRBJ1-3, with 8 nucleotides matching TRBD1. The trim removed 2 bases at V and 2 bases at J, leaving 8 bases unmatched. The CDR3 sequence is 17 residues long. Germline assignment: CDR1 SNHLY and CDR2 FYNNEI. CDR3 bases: TGTGCCAGCAGTGAAAGGGACAGGTCGGCAACTGGAAACACCATATATTTT. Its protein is CASSERDRSATGNTIYF.

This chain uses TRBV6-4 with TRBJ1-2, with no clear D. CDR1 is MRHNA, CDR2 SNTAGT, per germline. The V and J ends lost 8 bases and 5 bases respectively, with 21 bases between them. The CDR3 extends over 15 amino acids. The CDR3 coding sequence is TGTGCCAGCTATTCCGAACACGAATCCCGTTATGGCTACACCTTC. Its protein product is CASYSEHESRYGYTF.

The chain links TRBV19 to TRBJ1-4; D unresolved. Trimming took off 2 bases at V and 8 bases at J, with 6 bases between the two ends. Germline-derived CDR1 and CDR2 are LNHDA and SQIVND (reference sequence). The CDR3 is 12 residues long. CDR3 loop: CASSIYGEKLFF. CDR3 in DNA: TGTGCCAGTAGTATATATGGGGAAAAACTGTTTTTT. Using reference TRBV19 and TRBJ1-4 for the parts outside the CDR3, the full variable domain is DGGITQSPKYLFRKEGQNVTLSCEQNLNHDAMYWYRQDPGQGLRLIYYSQIVNDFQKGDIAEGYSVSREKKESFPLTVTSAQKNPTAFYLCASSIYGEKLFFGSGTQLSVL.

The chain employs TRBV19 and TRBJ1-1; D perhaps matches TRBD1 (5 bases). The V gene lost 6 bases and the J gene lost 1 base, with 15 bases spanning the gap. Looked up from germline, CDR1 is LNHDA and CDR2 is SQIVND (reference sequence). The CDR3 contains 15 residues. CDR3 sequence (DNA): TGTGCCAGTAGGCTCGCGGGACCCTCGAACACTGAAGCTTTCTTT. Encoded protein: CASRLAGPSNTEAFF.

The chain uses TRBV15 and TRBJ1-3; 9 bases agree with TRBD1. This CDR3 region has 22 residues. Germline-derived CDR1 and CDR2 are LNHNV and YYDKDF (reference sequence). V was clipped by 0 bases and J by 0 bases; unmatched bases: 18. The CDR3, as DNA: TGTGCCACCAGCAGAGATCCCTGGGGACAGGGTTTCGAACTAAGCTCTGGAAACACCATATATTTT. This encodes CATSRDPWGQGFELSSGNTIYF.

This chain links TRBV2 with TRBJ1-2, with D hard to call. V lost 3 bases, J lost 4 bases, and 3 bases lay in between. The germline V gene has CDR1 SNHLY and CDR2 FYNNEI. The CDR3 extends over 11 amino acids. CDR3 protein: CASSDLYGYTF. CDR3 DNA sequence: TGTGCCAGCAGTGACCTCTATGGCTACACCTTC.

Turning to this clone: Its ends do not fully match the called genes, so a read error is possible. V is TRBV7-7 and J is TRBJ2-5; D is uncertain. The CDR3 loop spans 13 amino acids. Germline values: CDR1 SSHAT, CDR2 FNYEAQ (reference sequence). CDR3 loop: CASSLVSGETQYF. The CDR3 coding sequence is TGTGCTAGCAGCTTAGTATCTGGGGAGACCCAGTACTTC.

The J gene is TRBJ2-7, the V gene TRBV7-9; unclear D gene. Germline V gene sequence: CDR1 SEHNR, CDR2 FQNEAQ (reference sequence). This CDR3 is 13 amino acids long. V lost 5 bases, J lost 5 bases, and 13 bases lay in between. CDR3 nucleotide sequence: TGTGCCAGCAGCCCTCCTTCTCGAAACGAGCAGTACTTC. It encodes CASSPPSRNEQYF.